The present TCR beta chain was sequenced within a study of OX40 agonist ivuxolimab in advanced cancers. Study at large: Patients were over 65% male with ages roughly 23 to 90, mean about 60. People who had prior anti-PD-1, anti-PD-L1 or anti-CTLA-4 therapy could take part, and about 40% had some.

Germline lookup yields CDR1 PRHDT and CDR2 FYEKMQ (reference sequence). CDR3 length: 16 residues. Trimming left V 7 bases short and J 0 bases short, with 16 bases between. Data came from immunoSEQ multiplex PCR; TCRdb stores just in-frame clones and leaves some out. The table includes around 100,000 clones, 89% detected once. V gene TRBV13 combines with J gene TRBJ2-1, with D perhaps matching TRBD2 (6 bases). Sequenced material: CD4+ or CD8+ T cells sorted from blood, taken in a trial of the OX40 agonist ivuxolimab. The origin of this receptor is an adult with an advanced solid tumor such as melanoma, head and neck, liver or kidney cancer. The CDR3 loop reads CASTNLRRDSYNEQFF. The CDR3 DNA reads as TGTGCCAGCACCAACCTCCGGAGGGACTCCTACAATGAGCAGTTCTTC.